Shown below are 9 T cell receptor beta chains from a single sample sequenced in a study of breast tumors, draining lymph nodes, adjacent tissues. Breast cancer patients provided tissue from their axillary draining lymph nodes. TCRdb fed the multiplex PCR reads into MiXCR, producing one record per CDR3 protein. Seen here are 290,000 or so distinct CDR3 sequences, 30% observed once, and the top ten hold approximately 1%. The sample was axillary lymph node tissue. The source is a female donor with breast cancer. Some clones in this sample may be carry-over from other donors' samples.

This clonotype was detected a few times. V usage is TRBV4-1 and J usage is TRBJ2-2; TRBD1 is a possible D gene (6 bases). CDR1 and CDR2 (germline): MGHRA, YSYEKL. The CDR3 consists of 16 residues. Trimming shortened V by 4 bases and J by 0 bases, and 12 bases separated the two germline ends. This CDR3 is CASSLDSIANTGELFF. The CDR3 DNA is TGCGCCAGCAGCCTGGACAGCATCGCGAACACCGGGGAGCTGTTTTTT.

The chain is built from TRBV5-1 and TRBJ2-1, with D perhaps assigned TRBD1 or TRBD2 (5 bases each). The germline gives CDR1 SGHRS, CDR2 YFSETQ. The CDR3 has 15 residues. Trimming removed 0 bases at V and 9 bases at J, with 16 bases between. CDR3 region: CASSLERGSESEQFF. In DNA, the CDR3 is TGCGCCAGCAGCTTGGAGAGGGGCTCGGAGAGTGAGCAGTTCTTC.

The sample holds many counts of this clonotype. V usage is TRBV12-5 and J usage is TRBJ2-7; 9 nucleotides match TRBD1. The germline V gene encodes CDR1 LGHNT and CDR2 FRNRAP. V was pared by 6 bases and J by 1 base, with 10 bases of the junction left unmatched. The CDR3 contains 16 residues. The DNA for the CDR3 is TGTGCTAGTGGGACAGGGGGGGCAGTACGATCCTACGAGCAGTACTTC. It translates to CASGTGGAVRSYEQYF.

This clonotype occurred many times. V gene TRBV11-3 combines with J gene TRBJ2-1; D ambiguous. This CDR3 region has 14 residues. Germline lookup yields CDR1 SGHNT and CDR2 YENEEA. V dropped 5 bases and J dropped 3 bases, with 11 bases sitting between them. CDR3 DNA: TGTGCCAGCAGCCAGGTTAGGAGCTACAATGAGCAGTTCTTC. This sequence encodes CASSQVRSYNEQFF. The entire variable domain, with the rest obtained from reference TRBV11-3 and TRBJ2-1, is as follows: EAGVVQSPRYKIIEKKQPVAFWCNPISGHNTLYWYLQNLGQGPELLIRYENEEAVDDSQLPKDRFSAERLKGVDSTLKIQPAELGDSAVYLCASSQVRSYNEQFFGPGTRLTVL.

This clonotype was seen ten or more times. The chain is built from TRBV10-3 and TRBJ2-7; tentative D call: TRBD2 (6 bases). The CDR3 extends over 15 amino acids. Trimming shortened V by 0 bases and J by 0 bases, and 9 bases separated the two germline ends. Germline CDR1 ENHRY, CDR2 SYGVKD. For the CDR3, the DNA is TGTGCCATCAGTGAGTCGCGGGACGGCTCCTACGAGCAGTACTTC. It encodes CAISESRDGSYEQYF.

This clonotype has ten or more counts. V and J are TRBV7-6 and TRBJ2-3; no firm D call. V was cut by 1 base and J by 0 bases, with 14 bases left in between. The CDR3 is 17 amino acids. Germline V gene sequence: CDR1 SGHVS, CDR2 FNYEAQ. CDR3 DNA: TGTGCCAGCAGCTTAGGTATTCGGAGATCTAGCACAGATACGCAGTATTTT. It encodes CASSLGIRRSSTDTQYF.

This clonotype was observed at least ten times. Written as DNA, the CDR3 is TGTGCCAGCAGATTCGACAGAGAGACCGGGGAGCTGTTTTTT. Its translation is CASRFDRETGELFF. This sequence joins TRBV7-6 and TRBJ2-2; perhaps TRBD1 as D (5 bases). From germline, CDR1 is SGHVS and CDR2 FNYEAQ. This CDR3 is 14 amino acids long. V was trimmed by 6 bases and J by 5 bases, leaving 13 bases between them.

This rearrangement joins TRBV5-6 to TRBJ1-4; D is undetermined. This CDR3 spans 12 amino acids. The germline V gene encodes CDR1 SGHDT and CDR2 YYEEEE. Trimming stripped 5 bases from V and 5 bases from J, with 7 bases between. CDR3 residues: CASSYTNEKLFF. The CDR3 nucleotides read TGTGCCAGCAGTTATACGAATGAAAAACTGTTTTTT.

The table lists this clonotype with many counts. CDR3: CASRPGLRFAGELFF. The CDR3 DNA follows: TGTGCCAGTCGACCGGGACTCCGTTTTGCCGGGGAGCTGTTTTTT. This chain links TRBV2 with TRBJ2-2, with D possibly TRBD2 on 6 matching bases. The germline V and J ends were trimmed by 9 bases and 6 bases, with 20 bases remaining between them. The CDR3 contains 15 residues. CDR1 and CDR2 from the germline V gene are SNHLY and FYNNEI.